This T cell receptor beta chain is from a study of blood T cells in healthy people across ages. Study conclusions and caveats: Higher naive T cell percentage went strongly together with higher TCR beta diversity.

This clonotype showed up just a few times. What it binds is not known. V dropped 2 bases and J dropped 1; count of bases not matched to a gene: 7. The CDR3 consists of 16 residues. Together with a sample-barcoded 5' primer, a J-beta primer mix was included in a second PCR lasting about 6 to 12 cycles. Each cDNA molecule, via a template-switch adaptor with 12 random nucleotides, was tagged. Each CDR3 protein is one row after TCRdb ran MiXCR on the 5' RACE reads. The sample yields about 540,000 distinct CDR3 sequences, less than 25% seen once. The sample also formed part of further work on T cells of mothers and their children. That work states: A slight, non-significant increase in overlap was found for related mother-child pairs relative to unrelated pairs. The authors identified no persistent microchimeric T cell clones.

This chain joins TRBV12-3 or TRBV12-4 and TRBJ1-1; TRBD1 matches at 7 bases. This clonotype was obtained from a boy aged 5 to 17 in good health. The specimen was blood. CDR3 amino acids: CASSLPQGGTNTEAFF. DNA of the CDR3: TGTGCCAGCAGTTTACCGCAGGGGGGGACGAACACTGAAGCTTTCTTT.